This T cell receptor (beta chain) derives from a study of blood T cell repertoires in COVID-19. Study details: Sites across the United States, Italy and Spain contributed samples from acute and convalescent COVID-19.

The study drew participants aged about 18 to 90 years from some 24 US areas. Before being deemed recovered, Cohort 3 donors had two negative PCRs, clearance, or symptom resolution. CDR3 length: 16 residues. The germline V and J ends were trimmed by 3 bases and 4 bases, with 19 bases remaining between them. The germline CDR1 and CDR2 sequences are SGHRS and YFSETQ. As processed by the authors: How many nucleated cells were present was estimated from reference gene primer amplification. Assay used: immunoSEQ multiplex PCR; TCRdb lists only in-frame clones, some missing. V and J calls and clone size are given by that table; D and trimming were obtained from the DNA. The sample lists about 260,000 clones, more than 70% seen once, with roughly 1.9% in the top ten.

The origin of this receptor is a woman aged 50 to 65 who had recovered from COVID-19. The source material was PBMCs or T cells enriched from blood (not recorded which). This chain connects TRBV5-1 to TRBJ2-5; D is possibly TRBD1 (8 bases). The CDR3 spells CASSSGRAGGPETQYF. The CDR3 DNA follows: TGCGCCAGCAGCTCGGGGAGGGCAGGGGGCCCAGAGACCCAGTACTTC.